This is a list of T cell receptor beta chains from one sample in a study of OX40 agonist ivuxolimab in advanced cancers. Clones were sequenced by immunoSEQ multiplex PCR, and TCRdb holds only the in-frame ones, with some missing. The sample has 75,000 to 100,000 clones, roughly 80% seen once. Specimen: CD4+ or CD8+ T cells sorted from blood, collected in a trial of the OX40 agonist ivuxolimab. The receptors come from an adult with an advanced solid tumor such as melanoma, head and neck, liver or kidney cancer. CDR3s include the opening cysteine and the closing phenylalanine or tryptophan. The D gene is left open where the match is weak. Clone size, where shown, is once, few, many, or a class for clones that have expanded.

v_gene	d_gene	j_gene	abundance	CDR3nt	CDR3aa
TRBV19	TRBD1	TRBJ2-3	.	TGTGCCAGTACCTGGGACAGCGACACAGATACGCAGTATTTT	CASTWDSDTDTQYF
TRBV6-1	.	TRBJ1-5	.	TGTGCCAGCAGTCTACCGGTTCAGCCCCAGCATTTT	CASSLPVQPQHF
TRBV20-1	.	TRBJ1-2	.	TGCAGTGCTAGAACAGACTATGGCTACACCTTC	CSARTDYGYTF
TRBV5-1	.	TRBJ1-1	.	TGCGCCAGCAGCTTGTCTGCGGGGTTGAACACTGAAGCTTTCTTT	CASSLSAGLNTEAFF
TRBV6-5	.	TRBJ1-1	.	TGTGCCAGCAGTCCCTCCCCCCGTGGGAGCACTGAAGCTTTCTTT	CASSPSPRGSTEAFF
TRBV7-2	TRBD1	TRBJ1-1	.	TGTGCCAGCAGCTTTTGGGACAGGGGGGGTGAAGCTTTCTTT	CASSFWDRGGEAFF
TRBV7-2	.	TRBJ2-7	.	TGTGCCAGCAGCCCGGAGACCTACGAGCAGTACTTC	CASSPETYEQYF
TRBV29-1	.	TRBJ1-3	.	TGCAGCGTTGGGGACGGCTCTGGAAACACCATATATTTT	CSVGDGSGNTIYF
TRBV27	.	TRBJ1-2	.	TGTGCCAGCAGTTTGCAGGCGGGCTATGGCTACACCTTC	CASSLQAGYGYTF
TRBV29-1	.	TRBJ2-3	once	TGCAGTCCTACTGCCTTCACAGATACGCAGTATTTT	CSPTAFTDTQYF
TRBV19	.	TRBJ2-1	.	TGTGCAGTAGGCCCGACTGACTTCTTGAATGAGCAGTTCTTC	CAVGPTDFLNEQFF
TRBV29-1	.	TRBJ1-1	once	TGCAGCGCCGACCCGGAGAGGAACACTGAAGCTTTCTTT	CSADPERNTEAFF
TRBV19	.	TRBJ2-5	.	TGTGCCAGTAGTATGACCAGGGGCCAAGAGACCCAGTACTTC	CASSMTRGQETQYF
TRBV7-9	TRBD1	TRBJ1-5	.	TGTGCCAGCAGCCCCGGACAGGGGGGCAATCAGCCCCAGCATTTT	CASSPGQGGNQPQHF
TRBV7-6	.	TRBJ2-1	.	TGTGCCAGCAGCTTAGTGATAACAGGGAATGAGCAGTTCTTC	CASSLVITGNEQFF
TRBV7-2	.	TRBJ2-4	.	TGTGCCAGCAGCTGGGGGAGTATAGCCAAAAACATTCAGTACTTC	CASSWGSIAKNIQYF
TRBV6-6	TRBD1	TRBJ2-7	.	TGTGCCAGCAGTTACGGACAGGGGGCACGAGAGCAGTACTTC	CASSYGQGAREQYF
TRBV11-2	.	TRBJ2-1	.	TGTGCCAGCAGCTTAGGGTCAATCCCGTTCTTC	CASSLGSIPFF
TRBV6-4	TRBD2	TRBJ2-1	.	TGTGCCAGCAGTGAAACGGCGGGAGGGTACAATGAGCAGTTCTTC	CASSETAGGYNEQFF
TRBV7-9	.	TRBJ1-5	.	TGTGCCAGCAGCACGGACAGCAGCAATCAGCCCCAGCATTTT	CASSTDSSNQPQHF
TRBV2	TRBD1	TRBJ1-1	.	TGTGCCACCGGGACAGGGAGGGAAGACACTGAAGCTTTCTTT	CATGTGREDTEAFF
TRBV5-1	.	TRBJ2-2	.	TGCGCCAGCAGGGGCAAAGCCGCGAACACCGGGGAGCTGTTTTTT	CASRGKAANTGELFF
TRBV5-1	.	TRBJ2-3	.	TGCGCCAGCAGCTTTACGGGGCGCACAGATACGCAGTATTTT	CASSFTGRTDTQYF
TRBV19	.	TRBJ2-1	once	TGTGCCAGTAGTATAGATGGGGGCCTGAATGAGCAGTTCTTC	CASSIDGGLNEQFF